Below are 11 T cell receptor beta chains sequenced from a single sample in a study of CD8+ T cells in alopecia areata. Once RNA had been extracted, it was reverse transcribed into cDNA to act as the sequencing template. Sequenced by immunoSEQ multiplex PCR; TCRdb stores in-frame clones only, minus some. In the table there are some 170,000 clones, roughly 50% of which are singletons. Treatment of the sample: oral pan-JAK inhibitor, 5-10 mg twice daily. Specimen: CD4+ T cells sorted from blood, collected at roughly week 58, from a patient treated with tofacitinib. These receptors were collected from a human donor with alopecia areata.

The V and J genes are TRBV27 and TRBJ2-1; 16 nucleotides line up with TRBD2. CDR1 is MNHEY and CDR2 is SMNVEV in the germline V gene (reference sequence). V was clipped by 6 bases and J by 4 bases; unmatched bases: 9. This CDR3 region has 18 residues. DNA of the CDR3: TGTGCCAGCAGGCCTAAGGGGACTAGCGGGGGGGCGTACAATGAGCAGTTCTTC. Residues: CASRPKGTSGGAYNEQFF.

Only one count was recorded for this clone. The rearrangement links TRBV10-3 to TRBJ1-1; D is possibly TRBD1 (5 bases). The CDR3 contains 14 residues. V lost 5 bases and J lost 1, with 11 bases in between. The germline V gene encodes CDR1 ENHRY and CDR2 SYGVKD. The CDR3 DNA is TGTGCCATCAGTCAGACAGACAAGAACACTGAAGCTTTCTTT. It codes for CAISQTDKNTEAFF.

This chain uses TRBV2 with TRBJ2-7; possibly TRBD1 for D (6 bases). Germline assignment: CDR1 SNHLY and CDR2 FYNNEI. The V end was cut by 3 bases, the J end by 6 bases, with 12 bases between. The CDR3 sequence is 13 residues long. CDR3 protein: CASSDLTGLEQYF. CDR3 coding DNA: TGTGCCAGCAGTGATTTAACAGGGCTCGAGCAGTACTTC.

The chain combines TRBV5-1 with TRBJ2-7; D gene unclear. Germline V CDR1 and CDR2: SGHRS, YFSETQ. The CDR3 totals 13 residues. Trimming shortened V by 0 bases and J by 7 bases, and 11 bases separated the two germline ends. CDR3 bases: TGCGCCAGCAGCTTGGAACTACTCGGTGAGCAGTACTTC. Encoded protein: CASSLELLGEQYF. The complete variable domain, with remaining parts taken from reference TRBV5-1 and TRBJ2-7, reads KAGVTQTPRYLIKTRGQQVTLSCSPISGHRSVSWYQQTPGQGLQFLFEYFSETQRNKGNFPGRFSGRQFSNSRSEMNVSTLELGDSALYLCASSLELLGEQYFGPGTRLTVT.

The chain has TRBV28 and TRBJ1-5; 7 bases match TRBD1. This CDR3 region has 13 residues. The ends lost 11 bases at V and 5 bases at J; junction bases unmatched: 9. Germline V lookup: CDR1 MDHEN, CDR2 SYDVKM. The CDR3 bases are TGTGCCTACTCAGGGGGGACTTATCAGCCCCAGCATTTT. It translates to CAYSGGTYQPQHF.

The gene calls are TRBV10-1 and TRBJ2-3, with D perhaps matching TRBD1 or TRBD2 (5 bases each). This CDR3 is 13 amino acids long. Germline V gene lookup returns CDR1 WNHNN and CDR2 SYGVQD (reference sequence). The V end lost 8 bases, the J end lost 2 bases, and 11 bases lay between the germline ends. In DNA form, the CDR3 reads TGCGCCAGCCGGGACCCCAACACAGATACGCAGTATTTT. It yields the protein CASRDPNTDTQYF.

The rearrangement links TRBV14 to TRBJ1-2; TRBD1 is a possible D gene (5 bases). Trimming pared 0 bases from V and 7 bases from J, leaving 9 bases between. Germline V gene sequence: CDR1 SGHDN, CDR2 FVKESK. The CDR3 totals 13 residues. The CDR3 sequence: CASSQDRVRGYTF. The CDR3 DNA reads TGTGCCAGCAGCCAAGACAGGGTACGTGGCTACACCTTC.

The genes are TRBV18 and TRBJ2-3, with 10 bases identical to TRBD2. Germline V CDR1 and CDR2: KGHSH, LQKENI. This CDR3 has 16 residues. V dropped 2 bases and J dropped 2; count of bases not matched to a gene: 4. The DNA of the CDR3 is TGTGCCAGCTCACCAACTAGCGGGGCATCCACAGATACGCAGTATTTT. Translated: CASSPTSGASTDTQYF.

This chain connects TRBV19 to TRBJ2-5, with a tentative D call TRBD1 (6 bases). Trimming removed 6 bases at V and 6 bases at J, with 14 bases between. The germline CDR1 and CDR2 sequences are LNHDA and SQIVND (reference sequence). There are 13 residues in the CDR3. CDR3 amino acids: CASSNLQGQTQYF. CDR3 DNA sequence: TGTGCCAGTAGCAACCTTCAGGGGCAGACCCAGTACTTC.

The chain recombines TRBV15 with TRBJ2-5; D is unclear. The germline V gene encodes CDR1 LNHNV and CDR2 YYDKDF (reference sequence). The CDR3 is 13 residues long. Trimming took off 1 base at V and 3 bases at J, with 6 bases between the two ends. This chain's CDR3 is CATSRVDEETQYF. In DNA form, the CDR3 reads TGTGCCACCAGCAGAGTGGACGAAGAGACCCAGTACTTC.

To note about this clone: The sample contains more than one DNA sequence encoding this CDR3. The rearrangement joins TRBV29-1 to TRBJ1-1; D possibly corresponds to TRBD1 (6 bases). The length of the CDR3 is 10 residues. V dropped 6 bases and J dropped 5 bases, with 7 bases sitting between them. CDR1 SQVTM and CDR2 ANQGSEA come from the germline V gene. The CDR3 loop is CSVRGTEAFF. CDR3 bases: TGCAGCGTAAGGGGGACTGAAGCTTTCTTT.